The clone carrying this T cell receptor (beta chain) has more than one count but fewer than ten. TCRbeta library preparation incorporated unique molecular identifiers. TCRdb ran MiXCR on the PCR reads and lists one entry per CDR3 protein. The table shows 300,000 or so distinct CDR3 sequences, with about a tenth occurring only once. These data come from a study of T-cell reconstitution after alpha-beta-depleted transplantation in children. V shed 5 bases and J shed 5 bases, with 21 bases lying between them. Germline CDR1 reads SGHVS; CDR2 reads FNYEAQ. The CDR3 runs 16 residues. This receptor was identified in a human donor who donated a stem cell graft to a child with SCID. This chain uses TRBV7-6 with TRBJ1-2, with D possibly being TRBD1 (6 bases). This sample comprised PBMCs from the stem cell graft donor, obtained from the stem cell graft. The CDR3 region has the DNA TGTGCCAGCAGCGAAAACCCGGGACAAACTGTTTATGGCTACACCTTC. This codes for CASSENPGQTVYGYTF.